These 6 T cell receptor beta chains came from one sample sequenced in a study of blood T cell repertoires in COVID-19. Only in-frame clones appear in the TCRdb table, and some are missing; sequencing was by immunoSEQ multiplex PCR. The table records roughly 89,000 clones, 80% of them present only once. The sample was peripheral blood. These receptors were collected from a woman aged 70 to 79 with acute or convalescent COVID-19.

CDR3: CASSQQINTEAFF. In nucleotides, the CDR3 is TGTGCCAGCAGTCAACAGATAAACACTGAAGCTTTCTTT. The J gene is TRBJ1-1, the V gene TRBV12-3 or TRBV12-4; D remains ambiguous. The V end lost 5 bases, the J end lost 2 bases, and 9 bases lay between the germline ends. The CDR3 consists of 13 residues.

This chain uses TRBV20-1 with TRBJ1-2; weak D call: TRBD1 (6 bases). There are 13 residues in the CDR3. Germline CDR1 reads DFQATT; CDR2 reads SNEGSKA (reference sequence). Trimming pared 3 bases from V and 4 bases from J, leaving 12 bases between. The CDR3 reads CSASSGAGYGYTF. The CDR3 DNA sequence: TGCAGTGCTAGTTCAGGGGCAGGCTATGGCTACACCTTC.

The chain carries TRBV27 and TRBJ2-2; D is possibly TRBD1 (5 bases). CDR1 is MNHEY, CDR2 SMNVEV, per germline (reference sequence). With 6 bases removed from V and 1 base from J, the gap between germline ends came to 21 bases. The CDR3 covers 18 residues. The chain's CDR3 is CASSPLPGHGGNTGELFF. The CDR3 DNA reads TGTGCCAGCAGCCCACTCCCCGGACATGGCGGGAACACCGGGGAGCTGTTTTTT.

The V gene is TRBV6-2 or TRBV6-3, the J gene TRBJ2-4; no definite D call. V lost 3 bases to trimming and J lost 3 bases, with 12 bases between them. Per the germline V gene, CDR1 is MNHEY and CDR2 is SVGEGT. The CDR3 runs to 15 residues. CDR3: CASSYIRLDKNIQYF. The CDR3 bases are TGTGCCAGCAGTTATATACGACTGGACAAAAACATTCAGTACTTC.

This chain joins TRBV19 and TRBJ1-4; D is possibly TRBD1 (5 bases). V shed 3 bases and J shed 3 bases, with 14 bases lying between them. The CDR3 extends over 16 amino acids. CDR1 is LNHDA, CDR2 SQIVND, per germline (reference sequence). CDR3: CASSIGWGGANEKLFF. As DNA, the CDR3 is TGTGCCAGTAGTATCGGATGGGGGGGAGCTAATGAAAAACTGTTTTTT.

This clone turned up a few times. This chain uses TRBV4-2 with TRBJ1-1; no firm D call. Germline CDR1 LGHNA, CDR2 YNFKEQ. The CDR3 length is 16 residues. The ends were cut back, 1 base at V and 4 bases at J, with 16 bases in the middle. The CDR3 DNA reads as TGTGCCAGCAGCCAAGTCCGGACTATTTTGGGCACTGAAGCTTTCTTT. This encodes CASSQVRTILGTEAFF.